The subject of this entry is one T cell receptor beta chain. The CDR3 is 14 amino acids. Per the germline V gene, CDR1 is MDHEN and CDR2 is SYDVKM. Trimming stripped 7 bases from V and 0 bases from J, with 12 bases between. The entry originates in a study of blood T cell repertoires in COVID-19. Only in-frame clones appear in the TCRdb table, and some are missing; sequencing was by immunoSEQ multiplex PCR. Of more than 300,000 clones listed, around nine tenths were seen once; the top ten hold 5.5% to 6%. This receptor was identified in a woman in her 30s who had recovered from COVID-19. The J gene is TRBJ1-1, the V gene TRBV28; no definite D call. Sequenced: PBMCs or T cells enriched from blood (not recorded which). The CDR3 coding sequence is TGTGCCAGCAACGAACAGCAACTGAACACTGAAGCTTTCTTT. This translates into CASNEQQLNTEAFF.